The next 28 T cell receptor beta chains were all read from a single sample in a study of CD8 T cells in Susac syndrome. cDNA came from roughly 0.47 to 1 ug RNA primed by random hexamers. TCRdb fed the immunoSEQ multiplex PCR reads into MiXCR, producing one record per CDR3 protein. This sample yields 120,000 to 150,000 distinct CDR3 sequences, of which 94% are seen a single time; approximately 0.27% belongs to the top ten. Material for sequencing was CD8+ T cells from PBMCs. These receptors were taken from a human donor in good health.

The chain uses TRBV30 and TRBJ1-2; no clear D gene. CDR1 is GTSNPN, CDR2 SVGIG, per germline (reference sequence). This CDR3 contains 12 residues. V lost 3 bases and J lost 5, with 10 bases in between. The CDR3 region is CAWRSQLYGYTF. CDR3 DNA sequence: TGTGCCTGGAGATCACAATTGTATGGCTACACCTTC.

This chain connects TRBV9 to TRBJ2-7, with D possibly matching TRBD2 (5 bases). The CDR3 spans 13 residues. Trimming pared 0 bases from V and 5 bases from J, leaving 9 bases between. Germline V gene lookup returns CDR1 SGDLS and CDR2 YYNGEE. For the CDR3, the DNA is TGTGCCAGCAGCGTAGCCGGGGATGACGAGCAGTACTTC. Translated, it gives CASSVAGDDEQYF.

The V call is TRBV29-1, the J call TRBJ2-3; TRBD2 aligns across 7 bases. With 4 bases clipped from V and 2 bases from J, the junction kept 3 bases outside the gene matches. This CDR3 region has 13 residues. The germline V gene encodes CDR1 SQVTM and CDR2 ANQGSEA. In nucleotides, the CDR3 is TGCAGCGTTGCTAGCGGACACACAGATACGCAGTATTTT. It is translated as CSVASGHTDTQYF.

The chain recombines TRBV19 with TRBJ2-1; maybe TRBD2 (5 bases). The V gene's germline CDR1 is LNHDA and CDR2 SQIVND (reference sequence). The V end lost 4 bases, the J end lost 3 bases, and 10 bases lay between the germline ends. The CDR3 totals 14 residues. The DNA of the CDR3 is TGTGCCAGTAGTAGTTGGGAGATCTACAATGAGCAGTTCTTC. This codes for CASSSWEIYNEQFF. The complete variable domain, with remaining parts taken from reference TRBV19 and TRBJ2-1, reads DGGITQSPKYLFRKEGQNVTLSCEQNLNHDAMYWYRQDPGQGLRLIYYSQIVNDFQKGDIAEGYSVSREKKESFPLTVTSAQKNPTAFYLCASSSWEIYNEQFFGPGTRLTVL.

The chain carries TRBV6-5 and TRBJ2-1; possibly TRBD1 or TRBD2 for D (5 bases each). Between the trimmed V and J ends, which lost 7 bases and 0 bases, there was a span of 7 bases. This CDR3 comprises 13 residues. CDR1 is MNHEY, CDR2 SVGAGI, per germline. The CDR3 DNA reads as TGTGCCAGCAAGGGGACCTCCTACAATGAGCAGTTCTTC. This encodes CASKGTSYNEQFF.

The V call is TRBV6-5, the J call TRBJ2-7; D is undetermined. Germline V gene sequence: CDR1 MNHEY, CDR2 SVGAGI. Trimming left V 5 bases short and J 2 bases short, with 13 bases between. The CDR3 runs to 14 residues. CDR3 in amino acids: CASSPALLAYEQYF. The CDR3 DNA reads as TGTGCCAGCAGTCCCGCTCTCCTGGCCTACGAGCAGTACTTC.

This clonotype was recorded once. This chain uses TRBV28 with TRBJ2-5, with D possibly being TRBD1 (5 bases). This CDR3 has 14 residues. The V gene lost 7 bases and the J gene lost 1 base, with 13 bases spanning the gap. CDR1 and CDR2 (germline): MDHEN, SYDVKM. The CDR3 coding sequence is TGTGCCAGCAACCAAGGACATGCCCAAGAGACCCAGTACTTC. Its translation is CASNQGHAQETQYF.

The rearrangement joins TRBV30 to TRBJ1-1, with a tentative D call TRBD1 (6 bases). V was clipped by 0 bases and J by 1 base, with 9 bases between them. Germline-derived CDR1 and CDR2 are GTSNPN and SVGIG (reference sequence). The CDR3 sequence is 14 residues long. The CDR3 loop reads CAWSVSRGNTEAFF. The CDR3 coding sequence is TGTGCCTGGAGTGTATCCAGGGGGAACACTGAAGCTTTCTTT. The full variable domain, with the rest looked up from reference TRBV30 and TRBJ1-1, is SQTIHQWPATLVQPVGSPLSLECTVEGTSNPNLYWYRQAAGRGLQLLFYSVGIGQISSEVPQNLSASRPQDRQFILSSKKLLLSDSGFYLCAWSVSRGNTEAFFGQGTRLTVV.

This rearrangement joins TRBV27 to TRBJ2-2; D might be TRBD2 (5 bases). V lost 7 bases to trimming and J lost 0 bases, with 9 bases between them. There are 14 residues in the CDR3. Germline loops: CDR1 MNHEY, CDR2 SMNVEV (reference sequence). DNA of the CDR3: TGTGCCAGCAACCCACTAGCGAACACCGGGGAGCTGTTTTTT. Protein: CASNPLANTGELFF.

This chain joins TRBV7-9 and TRBJ1-2; D call uncertain. Germline assignment: CDR1 SEHNR and CDR2 FQNEAQ (reference sequence). V lost 3 bases and J 3 bases, leaving 8 bases between the germline ends. The CDR3 runs to 13 residues. The CDR3 reads CASSLGGDYGYTF. DNA of the CDR3: TGTGCCAGCAGCTTGGGAGGAGACTATGGCTACACCTTC.

V gene TRBV25-1 combines with J gene TRBJ1-1; D is perhaps TRBD1 (5 bases). Between the trimmed V and J ends, which lost 6 bases and 3 bases, there was a span of 5 bases. The germline V gene has CDR1 MGHDK and CDR2 SYGVNS. CDR3 length: 11 residues. Here the CDR3 DNA reads TGTGCCAGCAGGGGGGACACTGAAGCTTTCTTT. It yields the protein CASRGDTEAFF.

The gene calls are TRBV6-2 or TRBV6-3 and TRBJ2-7, with D hard to call. CDR3 length: 14 residues. Trimming removed 5 bases from V and 5 bases from J, with 16 bases in between. Germline CDR1 reads MNHEY; CDR2 reads SVGEGT. The CDR3 nucleotides read TGTGCCAGCAGTGCCGACACGGTTGGCGACGAGCAGTACTTC. Its protein product is CASSADTVGDEQYF.

V usage is TRBV29-1 and J usage is TRBJ2-7; no clear D. Germline CDR1 is SQVTM and CDR2 is ANQGSEA. Between the trimmed V and J ends, which lost 3 bases and 4 bases, there was a span of 13 bases. The CDR3 length is 13 residues. In nucleotides, the CDR3 is TGCAGCGTTGAGGGCTCAGACGGGTACGAGCAGTACTTC. The encoded protein is CSVEGSDGYEQYF.

The chain uses TRBV7-2 and TRBJ1-1; D might be TRBD1 (5 bases). Trimming removed 1 base at V and 9 bases at J, with 15 bases between. CDR1 SGHTA and CDR2 FQGNSA come from the germline V gene. The CDR3 extends over 14 amino acids. CDR3 in DNA: TGTGCCAGCAGCTTAGGCCCTCCGGGGGAAAAAGCTTTCTTT. This encodes CASSLGPPGEKAFF.

V and J are TRBV30 and TRBJ1-5, with TRBD1 matching over 7 bases. The CDR3 contains 14 residues. V was pared by 3 bases and J by 7 bases, with 9 bases of the junction left unmatched. Germline V gene lookup returns CDR1 GTSNPN and CDR2 SVGIG (reference sequence). The CDR3 DNA is TGTGCCTGGAGCGAGACAGGGAAAGGACAGCCCCAGCATTTT. This codes for CAWSETGKGQPQHF.

The chain couples TRBV27 to TRBJ2-1, with D maybe TRBD2 (6 bases). Per the germline V gene, CDR1 is MNHEY and CDR2 is SMNVEV (reference sequence). V dropped 3 bases and J dropped 7 bases, with 13 bases sitting between them. The length of the CDR3 is 14 residues. The CDR3 sequence: CASSFGPGGNEQFF. Here the CDR3 DNA reads TGTGCCAGCAGTTTCGGGCCCGGAGGGAATGAGCAGTTCTTC.

The genes are TRBV6-6 and TRBJ1-1; a possible D gene is TRBD1 (5 bases). Trimming stripped 5 bases from V and 8 bases from J, with 12 bases between. CDR1 and CDR2 (germline): MNHNY, SVGAGI (reference sequence). CDR3 length equals 12 residues. CDR3 in DNA: TGTGCCAGCAGTCCAACCGGGGGGGAAGCTTTCTTT. Translation gives CASSPTGGEAFF.

This chain's CDR3 is CASSSGQGVQPQHF. DNA for the CDR3: TGTGCCAGCAGTTCCGGACAGGGTGTTCAGCCCCAGCATTTT. This sequence joins TRBV12-3 or TRBV12-4 and TRBJ1-5; 8 positions match TRBD1. J was trimmed by 6 bases and V by 4 bases; bases with no gene match: 5. The CDR3 runs to 14 residues.

This clonotype was counted a few times. The rearrangement links TRBV7-9 to TRBJ2-3; D is ambiguous. The CDR3 runs to 12 residues. Germline CDR1 is SEHNR and CDR2 is FQNEAQ (reference sequence). The V end was cut by 7 bases, the J end by 1 base, with 6 bases between. CDR3 protein: CASNTGTDTQYF. The CDR3 nucleotides are TGTGCCAGCAACACTGGCACAGATACGCAGTATTTT.

The gene calls are TRBV30 and TRBJ1-3; no clear D. CDR1 GTSNPN and CDR2 SVGIG come from the germline V gene (reference sequence). There are 12 residues in the CDR3. V dropped 0 bases and J dropped 10 bases, with 10 bases sitting between them. CDR3 in amino acids: CAWSVGLGTIYF. CDR3 sequence (DNA): TGTGCCTGGAGTGTAGGATTAGGGACCATATATTTT.

Here the CDR3 DNA reads TGTGCCAGCAGCTACTTAATACTAGCGGGAGCCGTCGAGCAGTACTTC. It translates to CASSYLILAGAVEQYF. The chain is built from TRBV12-3 or TRBV12-4 and TRBJ2-7, with 11 bases fitting TRBD2. V shed 6 bases, J shed 6 bases, and the junction held 13 bases outside the gene matches. This CDR3 is built from 16 residues.

The chain employs TRBV4-1 and TRBJ2-1; D is unresolved. V was clipped by 4 bases and J by 8 bases, with 12 bases between them. From germline, CDR1 is MGHRA and CDR2 YSYEKL. The CDR3 consists of 13 residues. DNA for the CDR3: TGCGCCAGCAGCCCCTTTCCGGCGGATGAGCAGTTCTTC. This encodes CASSPFPADEQFF.

The J gene is TRBJ2-5, the V gene TRBV20-1; D remains unclear. The CDR3 is 13 residues long. Germline V gene sequence: CDR1 DFQATT, CDR2 SNEGSKA (reference sequence). V lost 5 bases and J 5 bases, leaving 15 bases between the germline ends. The CDR3 nucleotides are TGCAGTGCTCAGGTGGGCGTGATGGAGACCCAGTACTTC. Translation gives CSAQVGVMETQYF.

The CDR3 here is CASGLSGGNEQFF. In DNA, the CDR3 is TGTGCTAGTGGTTTATCAGGGGGCAATGAGCAGTTCTTC. The rearrangement joins TRBV12-5 to TRBJ2-1, with 7 bases matching TRBD1. V lost 3 bases, J lost 6 bases, and 2 bases stayed unmatched. Germline values: CDR1 LGHNT, CDR2 FRNRAP. The CDR3 contains 13 residues.

This chain uses TRBV6-5 with TRBJ2-7; D is undetermined. Germline CDR1 and CDR2: MNHEY and SVGAGI. V gave up 7 bases and J gave up 7 bases, with 17 bases separating them. The CDR3 sequence is 13 residues long. The CDR3 loop is CASTAVGDLEQYF. CDR3 bases: TGTGCCAGCACCGCGGTCGGAGACCTGGAGCAGTACTTC.

This chain links TRBV27 with TRBJ2-7; 8 bases map to TRBD1. The CDR3 is made up of 13 amino acids. Germline CDR1 and CDR2: MNHEY and SMNVEV (reference sequence). V was clipped by 5 bases and J by 7 bases; unmatched bases: 7. This CDR3 is CASSNRGVGEQYF. The DNA of the CDR3 is TGTGCCAGCAGTAACAGGGGGGTTGGAGAGCAGTACTTC.

The rearrangement uses TRBV9 and TRBJ1-2, with a possible D match to TRBD1 (6 bases). Trimming pared 3 bases from V and 8 bases from J, leaving 17 bases between. Germline loops: CDR1 SGDLS, CDR2 YYNGEE. The CDR3 loop spans 14 amino acids. The CDR3: CASSGGTGFFGYTF. Here the CDR3 DNA reads TGTGCCAGCAGCGGGGGAACAGGGTTTTTCGGCTACACCTTC.

This chain links TRBV3-1 with TRBJ2-7; D unresolved. Trimming left V 3 bases short and J 2 bases short, with 14 bases between. This CDR3 spans 15 amino acids. CDR1 and CDR2 (germline): LGHDT, YNNKEL (reference sequence). As DNA, the CDR3 is TGTGCCAGCAGCCAGACCCCACCGGGCGCCTACGAGCAGTACTTC. Translated, it gives CASSQTPPGAYEQYF.